Sequencing of this TCR beta chain was carried out in a study of control samples from healthy donors and cancer patients. Repertoires were generated with immunoSEQ multiplex PCR, while TCRdb's copy carries only in-frame clones and drops some. The sample yields more than 100,000 clones, roughly 88% seen once. What was sequenced was blood. The sequence was obtained from a man in his forties in good health.

The DNA of the CDR3 is TGTGCCAGCAGCTTCGATTCCGGGAATGGCTACACCTTC. Protein sequence: CASSFDSGNGYTF. The chain carries TRBV11-3 and TRBJ1-2, with no clear D. V gave up 3 bases and J gave up 6 bases, with 11 bases separating them. The germline CDR1 and CDR2 sequences are SGHNT and YENEEA. The length of the CDR3 is 13 residues.